This T cell receptor (beta chain) originates from a study of blood T cell repertoires in COVID-19. CDR1 and CDR2 from the germline V gene are KGHSH and LQKENI. The CDR3 extends over 14 amino acids. The V and J ends lost 3 bases and 6 bases respectively, with 11 bases between them. In the authors' workflow: Reference gene primer amplification yielded estimated nucleated cell counts. Libraries were prepared by immunoSEQ multiplex PCR; TCRdb keeps only in-frame clonotypes and omits some of them. The DNA was the basis for D and trimming; V, J and clone size are from that table. The sample includes 80,000 to 90,000 clones, around nine tenths of them seen just once.

This chain joins TRBV18 and TRBJ1-4; maybe TRBD1 (5 bases). The receptor was derived from a man in his forties with acute or convalescent COVID-19. Sequenced input: peripheral blood. The CDR3 here is CASSPRGADEKLFF. The CDR3 DNA reads as TGTGCCAGCTCACCTAGGGGCGCGGATGAAAAACTGTTTTTT.